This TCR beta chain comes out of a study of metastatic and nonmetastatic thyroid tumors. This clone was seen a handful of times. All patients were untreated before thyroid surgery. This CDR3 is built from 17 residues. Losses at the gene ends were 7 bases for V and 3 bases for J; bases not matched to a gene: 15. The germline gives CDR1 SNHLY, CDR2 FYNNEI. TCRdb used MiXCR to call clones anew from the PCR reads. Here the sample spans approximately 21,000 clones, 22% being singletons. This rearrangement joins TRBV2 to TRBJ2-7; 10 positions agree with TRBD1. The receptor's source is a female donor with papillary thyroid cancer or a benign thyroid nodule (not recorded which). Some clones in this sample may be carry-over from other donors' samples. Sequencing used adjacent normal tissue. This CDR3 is CASIPGSRDRGIYEQYF. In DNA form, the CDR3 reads TGTGCCAGCATTCCTGGGTCGCGGGACAGGGGAATCTACGAGCAGTACTTC.